The clone carrying this T cell receptor (beta chain) came up once. The record originates from a study of glioma-infiltrating T cells after dendritic cell vaccination. Study background: Dendritic cell vaccine was injected intradermally three times, biweekly.

Input was 2 ug genomic DNA, or all available if less. Primers: 60 V beta forward and 13 J beta reverse. The data were produced by immunoSEQ multiplex PCR, yet TCRdb's version contains in-frame clones alone and is incomplete. The sample carries under 75,000 clones, more than 75% recorded once. Time point reported: after dendritic cell vaccination, including at tumor progression/relapse. The TCR comes from a human donor with glioblastoma. The specimen was blood, collected after dendritic cell vaccination.

CDR3 DNA sequence: TGTGCCAGCAGCCTGACTCGGCGGGATACGCAGTATTTT. This codes for CASSLTRRDTQYF. The chain carries TRBV2 and TRBJ2-3, with D uncertain. CDR1 SNHLY and CDR2 FYNNEI come from the germline V gene. This CDR3 region has 13 residues. Trimming pared 6 bases from V and 6 bases from J, leaving 13 bases between. Full variable domain (outside the CDR3, taken from reference TRBV2 and TRBJ2-3): EPEVTQTPSHQVTQMGQEVILRCVPISNHLYFYWYRQILGQKVEFLVSFYNNEISEKSEIFDDQFSVERPDGSNFTLKIRSTKLEDSAMYFCASSLTRRDTQYFGPGTRLTVL.